Each of the 10 T cell receptor beta chains below was sequenced from the same sample in a study of CD8 T cells in Susac syndrome. A quantity of roughly 0.5 to 1 ug RNA underwent reverse transcription using random hexamers. MiXCR, run by TCRdb on the immunoSEQ multiplex PCR reads, gives a single entry per CDR3 protein. The sample carries around 200,000 distinct CDR3 sequences, over 90% recorded once. Source material: CD4+ T cells from PBMCs. The origin of the receptors is a human donor with multiple sclerosis.

The V call is TRBV30, the J call TRBJ2-2, with D possibly being TRBD1 or TRBD2 (5 bases each). Trimming pared 2 bases from V and 4 bases from J, leaving 17 bases between. The CDR3 is 16 amino acids. Looked up from germline, CDR1 is GTSNPN and CDR2 is SVGIG (reference sequence). The CDR3 here is CAWSPQPGRVTGELFF. The CDR3 DNA sequence: TGTGCCTGGAGTCCCCAGCCGGGGCGCGTCACCGGGGAGCTGTTTTTT.

The J gene is TRBJ2-7, the V gene TRBV6-5; 7 nucleotides match TRBD2. The V segment lost 4 bases and the J segment 2 bases; nucleotides outside the gene matches: 14. The CDR3 loop spans 17 amino acids. Germline CDR1 MNHEY, CDR2 SVGAGI. The CDR3 bases are TGTGCCAGCAGTTCCCCCCGGGAGGCGGGGACCCCCTACGAGCAGTACTTC. It specifies CASSSPREAGTPYEQYF.

The chain employs TRBV29-1 and TRBJ2-7; no clear D gene. CDR1 and CDR2 (germline): SQVTM, ANQGSEA. The germline V and J ends were trimmed by 0 bases and 8 bases, with 14 bases remaining between them. This CDR3 has 13 amino acids. The CDR3 sequence: CSVEDRSVDKQYF. The CDR3 DNA is TGCAGCGTTGAAGATCGGTCGGTGGATAAGCAGTACTTC.

On this clonotype: One junction end disagrees with the germline gene, perhaps due to a read error. The rearrangement links TRBV5-6 to TRBJ2-5, with 9 bases identical to TRBD1. Germline CDR1 reads SGHDT; CDR2 reads YYEEEE. CDR3 length: 12 residues. The CDR3 DNA sequence: TGTGCCAGCAGCCGGGGGACAGGGCAACGGGACTTC. Protein: CASSRGTGQRDF. The full variable domain, in which reference TRBV5-6 and TRBJ2-5 provide the parts outside the CDR3, is DAGVTQSPTHLIKTRGQQVTLRCSPKSGHDTVSWYQQALGQGPQFIFQYYEEEERQRGNFPDRFSGHQFPNYSSELNVNALLLGDSALYLCASSRGTGQRDFGPGTRLLVL.

The chain couples TRBV27 to TRBJ1-2; the D is unclear. Germline-derived CDR1 and CDR2 are MNHEY and SMNVEV (reference sequence). The CDR3 is made up of 12 amino acids. Trimming removed 5 bases at V and 8 bases at J, with 12 bases between. CDR3 DNA: TGTGCCAGCAGTGTCCCCGGTGGCGGCTACACCTTC. It is translated as CASSVPGGGYTF.

This clonotype appeared a single time. V is TRBV30 and J is TRBJ1-1, with D hard to call. CDR1 is GTSNPN and CDR2 is SVGIG in the germline V gene (reference sequence). This CDR3 comprises 12 residues. V gave up 4 bases and J gave up 5 bases, with 11 bases separating them. The CDR3, as DNA: TGTGCCTGGATAGGAGGCGGGACTGAAGCTTTCTTT. Its translation is CAWIGGGTEAFF.

The chain has TRBV7-8 and TRBJ1-2; possible D gene TRBD1, 6 bases. There are 15 residues in the CDR3. The V end lost 5 bases, the J end lost 5 bases, and 18 bases lay between the germline ends. Germline V gene data show CDR1 as SGHVS and CDR2 as FQNEAQ. CDR3 in amino acids: CASSLGARTVYGYTF. CDR3 DNA: TGTGCCAGCAGCCTAGGAGCCAGGACAGTATATGGCTACACCTTC.

This sequence joins TRBV29-1 and TRBJ2-5; D unclear. From germline, CDR1 is SQVTM and CDR2 ANQGSEA. This CDR3 comprises 13 residues. V lost 4 bases and J 5 bases, leaving 14 bases between the germline ends. CDR3 region: CSVATSGLETQYF. The CDR3 DNA reads TGCAGCGTTGCCACTTCGGGCCTGGAGACCCAGTACTTC. Variable domain in full (rest from reference TRBV29-1 and TRBJ2-5): SAVISQKPSRDICQRGTSLTIQCQVDSQVTMMFWYRQQPGQSLTLIATANQGSEATYESGFVIDKFPISRPNLTFSTLTVSNMSPEDSSIYLCSVATSGLETQYFGPGTRLLVL.

The chain links TRBV5-1 to TRBJ2-1; D could derive from TRBD1 or TRBD2 (5 bases each). CDR3 length equals 13 residues. Germline V gives CDR1 SGHRS, CDR2 YFSETQ. The V end was cut by 3 bases, the J end by 9 bases, with 13 bases between. Written as DNA, the CDR3 is TGCGCCAGCAGCTCGGAGATGGGGGTTGAGCAGTTCTTC. Translated: CASSSEMGVEQFF. Supplemented by reference TRBV5-1 and TRBJ2-1, the full variable domain reads KAGVTQTPRYLIKTRGQQVTLSCSPISGHRSVSWYQQTPGQGLQFLFEYFSETQRNKGNFPGRFSGRQFSNSRSEMNVSTLELGDSALYLCASSSEMGVEQFFGPGTRLTVL.

The DNA of the CDR3 is TGTGCCTGGAGTGGCGCCCCAGGATCGACCCAGCCCCAGCATTTT. It specifies CAWSGAPGSTQPQHF. This rearrangement joins TRBV30 to TRBJ1-5; D not certain. This CDR3 is built from 15 residues. V was clipped by 1 base and J by 7 bases, with 17 bases between them. Germline assignment: CDR1 GTSNPN and CDR2 SVGIG (reference sequence). The full variable domain, rest sourced from reference TRBV30 and TRBJ1-5, is SQTIHQWPATLVQPVGSPLSLECTVEGTSNPNLYWYRQAAGRGLQLLFYSVGIGQISSEVPQNLSASRPQDRQFILSSKKLLLSDSGFYLCAWSGAPGSTQPQHFGDGTRLSIL.